This T cell receptor beta chain was profiled in a study of response to subunit inactivated influenza vaccine. Overall study results and limits: New T cells are recruited in small numbers by each seasonal influenza vaccination, according to the authors' suggestion.

The CDR3 has 15 residues. Germline-derived CDR1 and CDR2 are MNHNS and SASEGT. The trim removed 5 bases at V and 4 bases at J, leaving 7 bases unmatched. TCRdb fed the RT-PCR reads into MiXCR, producing one record per CDR3 protein. The sample includes hundreds of thousands of distinct CDR3 sequences, about a fifth seen only once; the top ten take under 13%. This clonotype was detected only a few times. The target antigen is unknown. Material: PBMCs from blood, obtained approximately 5 days after vaccination. The source is a man over 45 who received an inactivated influenza vaccine. V gene TRBV6-1 combines with J gene TRBJ2-1, with 8 nucleotides matching TRBD1. CDR3 residues: CASSPSDRAYNEQFF. In nucleotides, the CDR3 is TGTGCCAGCAGTCCATCGGACAGGGCGTACAATGAGCAGTTCTTC.